This is a list of T cell receptor beta chains from one sample in a study of CD4 and CD8 cells across lung adenocarcinoma regions. TCRdb recomputed calls from the PCR reads with MiXCR, one row per CDR3 protein. The sample yields some 22,000 distinct CDR3 sequences, over 40% seen once. Sequenced material: CD4+ T cells from the center of a lung tumor. These receptors all come from a male donor with lung adenocarcinoma. The CD4 and CD8 labels of this study may be unreliable. Both conserved end residues are part of each CDR3. D genes are given only for firm matches. Only some rows state a clone size, as once, few, many or a class for expanded clones.

TRBD2	TRBJ2-2	TRBV11-3	NA	TGTGCCAGCAGCTTCGGGGGCGGGGGGGCCCTGAACACCGGGGAGCTGTTTTTT	CASSFGGGGALNTGELFF
TRBD2	TRBJ2-3	TRBV7-2	many	TGTGCCAGCAGCTTTGGGACTAGCGTCAGGTCGGATACGCAGTATTTT	CASSFGTSVRSDTQYF
NA	TRBJ2-3	TRBV6-2/TRBV6-3	many	TGTGCCAGCAGTTACTCGTATACGCAGTATTTT	CASSYSYTQYF
TRBD2	TRBJ2-1	TRBV27	NA	TGTGCCAGCAGCTATACCAGCCGGGGGGGGCCCTACAATGAGCAGTTCTTC	CASSYTSRGGPYNEQFF
NA	TRBJ2-5	TRBV12-3/TRBV12-4	NA	TGTGCCAGCAGTTTATTTAGCTCCGAAGAGACCCAGTACTTC	CASSLFSSEETQYF
NA	TRBJ2-7	TRBV28	many	TGTGCCAGCACCGAGAATTGGGGACCGGCCTACGAGCAGTACTTC	CASTENWGPAYEQYF
TRBD1	TRBJ2-3	TRBV11-2	NA	TGTGCCAGCAGCCACGACAGGGGGAGAGACACAGAGACGCAGTATTTC	CASSHDRGRDTETQYF
NA	TRBJ2-1	TRBV6-1	NA	TGTGCCAGCATAACGGGCCTGGGCGCCGTCTTTGGGCAGTTCTTC	CASITGLGAVFGQFF
NA	TRBJ2-7	TRBV27	few	TGTGCCAGCAGTCCTGGGCGAGGAGCTTGTGGGCCAGATACGCAGTACTTC	CASSPGRGACGPDTQYF
NA	TRBJ2-7	TRBV2	many	TGTGCCAGCAGTGTCGACTACCCCGAGCAGTACTTC	CASSVDYPEQYF
NA	TRBJ2-3	TRBV7-2	NA	TGTGCCAGCAGCTTAGCTTCTGGCTCAGATACGCAGTATTTT	CASSLASGSDTQYF
NA	TRBJ1-2	TRBV27	medium-sized	TGTGCCAGCAGGCCATCCCCTCGGAACTATGGCTACACCTTC	CASRPSPRNYGYTF
NA	TRBJ2-3	TRBV10-1	NA	TGCGCCGGGCTCGGGGGCGGTGACCTAGAGACCCAGTATTTT	CAGLGGGDLETQYF
NA	TRBJ2-2	TRBV6-5	NA	TGTGCCAGCAGACTCCAGTCCGGGAGTCCCGAGGCGCAGTTTTTT	CASRLQSGSPEAQFF
NA	TRBJ2-6	TRBV6-1	NA	TGTGCCAGCAGTGAAGGACCCTCTGGGGCCTACGTCCAGACTTTC	CASSEGPSGAYVQTF
NA	TRBJ2-3	TRBV24-1	few	TGTGCCACCAGTGACCCAGGGCCCACAGATACGCAGTATTTT	CATSDPGPTDTQYF
NA	TRBJ2-3	TRBV27	NA	TGTGCCAGCAGGGGGACGGGGACCACAGATACGCAGTATTTC	CASRGTGTTDTQYF
NA	TRBJ2-2	TRBV19	once	TGTGCCAGTATCCCTAAGAACACCGGGGAGCTGTTTTTT	CASIPKNTGELFF
NA	TRBJ2-3	TRBV27	once	TGTGCCAGCAGTTGGAACGGGGTTTCGGTCACAGATACGCAGTATTTT	CASSWNGVSVTDTQYF
TRBD2	TRBJ2-7	TRBV12-3/TRBV12-4	many	TGTGCCAGCAGTTTTGTCGCGGGAGGGTACGGGTCCGAGCAGTACTTC	CASSFVAGGYGSEQYF
TRBD2	TRBJ2-1	TRBV12-3/TRBV12-4	NA	TGTGCCATCTCGCGAGGCGGGAGCGATAATGAGCAGTTCTTC	CAISRGGSDNEQFF
NA	TRBJ1-5	TRBV6-5	medium-sized	TGTGCCAGCAGAACCCTCTCGTATAGGGATGGCAATCAGCCCCAGCATTTT	CASRTLSYRDGNQPQHF
NA	TRBJ2-7	TRBV6-2/TRBV6-3	NA	TGTGCCAGCAGTCCACACCGACTAGTCTACGAGCAGTACTTC	CASSPHRLVYEQYF
NA	TRBJ2-2	TRBV10-3	NA	TGTGCCATGGGCCTCCAGTCCGTAATCACAGGTACGCTGTTTTTT	CAMGLQSVITGTLFF
NA	TRBJ2-3	TRBV6-1	NA	TGTGCCCGCAGACTCCAGGCTGGAAGCCCCGAGGCGCAGTTTTTT	CARRLQAGSPEAQFF
NA	TRBJ2-7	TRBV5-1	few	TGCGCCAGCAGCCCGGGAGGGACAGGGACTTACGAGCAGTACTTC	CASSPGGTGTYEQYF
NA	TRBJ2-3	TRBV6-1	few	TGTGCCAGCAGTGAAGCAGGGGGAGGGCCGGAAGATACCCAGTATTTT	CASSEAGGGPEDTQYF
TRBD1	TRBJ2-1	TRBV9	many	TGTGCCAGCAGCGTAGTTGGGACAGTTTACAATGAGCAGTTCTTC	CASSVVGTVYNEQFF
NA	TRBJ2-7	TRBV6-1	NA	TGTGCCAGCAGTGTTGGGGGCTATGGCATCTACGAGCAGTACTTC	CASSVGGYGIYEQYF
TRBD2	TRBJ2-4	TRBV6-1	NA	TGTGCCAGCGGTGAAGGGGGTAGCGGGAGAAAGATTCAGTACTTC	CASGEGGSGRKIQYF
TRBD2	TRBJ2-7	TRBV30	NA	TGTGCCTGGTCCCCAAGTGGGCTAGCGGGAGAGCAGTACTTC	CAWSPSGLAGEQYF